This TCR beta chain was observed in a study of CD8 T cells in ankylosing spondylitis. Broader study findings: Certain motif variants had earlier appeared in reactive arthritis synovial fluid and blood. According to the report, clones linked to the disease were significantly enriched in matched synovial fluid samples taken from ankylosing spondylitis patients. Disease-associated clones were CD8+ and fairly uncommon in peripheral blood. Characteristic, it appeared, of ankylosing spondylitis blood was a TCR beta motif of seven or eight highly homologous variants.

It was by quantitative 5'-RACE with molecular barcodes that TCR beta libraries were made. Each CDR3 protein is one row after TCRdb ran MiXCR on the 5' RACE reads. The table includes 700,000 to 1,000,000 distinct CDR3 sequences, 10% to 15% detected once. The sample holds a few counts of this clonotype. Its antigen remains unidentified. V was clipped by 0 bases and J by 4 bases, with 9 bases between them. This CDR3 has 13 amino acids. From germline, CDR1 is GTSNPN and CDR2 SVGIG (reference sequence). Material for sequencing was blood, either unsorted or a sorted T cell fraction (not recorded which). The V gene is TRBV30, the J gene TRBJ1-1; D gene uncertain. This receptor was taken from a male donor with ankylosing spondylitis. The CDR3 region has the DNA TGTGCCTGGAGTGTAATGGGAGGCACTGAAGCTTTCTTT. Translation gives CAWSVMGGTEAFF.